The 5 T cell receptor beta chains in this list originate from one sample, sequenced in a study of blood T cell repertoires in COVID-19. TCRdb's table, derived via immunoSEQ multiplex PCR, lists solely in-frame clones and lacks some. The sample has approximately 280,000 clones; approximately 91% are singletons. The sequenced material came from peripheral blood. The receptors were sampled from a woman aged 60-70 years with acute or convalescent COVID-19.

V is TRBV7-2 and J is TRBJ1-5; no clear D. This CDR3 comprises 12 residues. Germline V CDR1 and CDR2: SGHTA, FQGNSA. V was cut by 4 bases and J by 3 bases, with 4 bases left in between. The CDR3 DNA reads TGTGCCAGCAGCTCCCTCAATCAGCCCCAGCATTTT. It yields the protein CASSSLNQPQHF.

The chain links TRBV27 to TRBJ2-7, with D possibly TRBD1 on 5 matching bases. The CDR3 extends over 16 amino acids. Germline CDR1 reads MNHEY; CDR2 reads SMNVEV (reference sequence). Trimming stripped 6 bases from V and 4 bases from J, with 22 bases between. The CDR3 sequence: CASRSDKVGRDYEQYF. The CDR3, as DNA: TGTGCCAGCAGGTCAGATAAGGTGGGCAGGGATTACGAGCAGTACTTC.

The V gene is TRBV5-1, the J gene TRBJ2-5, with unresolved D. Germline-derived CDR1 and CDR2 are SGHRS and YFSETQ. The germline V and J ends were trimmed by 3 bases and 4 bases, with 10 bases remaining between them. This CDR3 is 13 amino acids long. The CDR3 nucleotides read TGCGCCAGCAGCTCCCACAGTCGAGAGACCCAGTACTTC. It translates to CASSSHSRETQYF.

The chain links TRBV9 to TRBJ2-3; D is uncertain. The V end was cut by 3 bases, the J end by 2 bases, with 13 bases between. In germline, CDR1 is SGDLS, CDR2 YYNGEE. The CDR3 loop spans 15 amino acids. The DNA of the CDR3 is TGTGCCAGCAGCGCAGGAAGAATTGCCACAGATACGCAGTATTTT. It specifies CASSAGRIATDTQYF.

This chain uses TRBV12-5 with TRBJ1-5; TRBD1 is a possible D gene (6 bases). V lost 1 base, J lost 4 bases, and 8 bases lay in between. Germline V gene data show CDR1 as LGHNT and CDR2 as FRNRAP. The CDR3 runs to 14 residues. The CDR3 sequence: CASGLEGENQPQHF. The CDR3 DNA is TGTGCTAGTGGTTTGGAGGGGGAGAATCAGCCCCAGCATTTT.